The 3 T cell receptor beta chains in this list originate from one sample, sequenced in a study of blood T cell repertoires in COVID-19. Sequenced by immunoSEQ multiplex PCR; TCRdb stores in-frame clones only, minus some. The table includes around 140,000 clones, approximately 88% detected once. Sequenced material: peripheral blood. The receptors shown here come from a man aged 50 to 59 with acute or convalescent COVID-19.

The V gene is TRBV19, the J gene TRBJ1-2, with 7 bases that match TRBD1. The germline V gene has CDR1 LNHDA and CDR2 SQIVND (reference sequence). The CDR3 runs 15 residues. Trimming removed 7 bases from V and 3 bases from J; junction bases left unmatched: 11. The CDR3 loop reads CASTLVEGADYGYTF. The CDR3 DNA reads TGTGCCAGTACCCTAGTAGAGGGGGCTGACTATGGCTACACCTTC.

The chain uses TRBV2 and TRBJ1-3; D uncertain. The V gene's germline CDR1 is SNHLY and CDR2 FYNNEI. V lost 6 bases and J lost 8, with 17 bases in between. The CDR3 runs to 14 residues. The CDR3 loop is CASRVRSAEDTIYF. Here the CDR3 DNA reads TGTGCCAGCAGGGTCCGCAGCGCGGAGGACACCATATATTTT. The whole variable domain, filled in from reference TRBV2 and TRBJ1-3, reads EPEVTQTPSHQVTQMGQEVILRCVPISNHLYFYWYRQILGQKVEFLVSFYNNEISEKSEIFDDQFSVERPDGSNFTLKIRSTKLEDSAMYFCASRVRSAEDTIYFGEGSWLTVV.

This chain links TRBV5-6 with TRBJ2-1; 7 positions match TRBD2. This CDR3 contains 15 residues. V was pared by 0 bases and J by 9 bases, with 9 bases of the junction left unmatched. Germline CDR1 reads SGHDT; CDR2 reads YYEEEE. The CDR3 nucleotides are TGTGCCAGCAGCTTGGGGCTAGCGGAACCCCCTGAGCAGTTCTTC. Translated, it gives CASSLGLAEPPEQFF. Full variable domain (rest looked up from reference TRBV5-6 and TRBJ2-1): DAGVTQSPTHLIKTRGQQVTLRCSPKSGHDTVSWYQQALGQGPQFIFQYYEEEERQRGNFPDRFSGHQFPNYSSELNVNALLLGDSALYLCASSLGLAEPPEQFFGPGTRLTVL.